This TCR beta chain was sequenced during a study of blood T cell repertoires in COVID-19. Study-wide background: From the United States, Italy and Spain came samples of acute and convalescent COVID-19.

Allocation to cohorts depended on clinical history reported by the participants. Methods used by the authors: Cell counts per sample came from amplifying reference gene primers. Profiled with immunoSEQ multiplex PCR; TCRdb holds only in-frame clones, not every one. D and trimming were read from the DNA, whereas the V and J calls and clone size are those reported in that table. Altogether about 210,000 clones are present, roughly 77% being singletons, with the ten largest covering around 8.8%. CDR1 is SNHLY and CDR2 is FYNNEI in the germline V gene. The CDR3 consists of 13 residues. V lost 5 bases, J lost 10 bases, and 8 bases stayed unmatched.

Sequenced material: PBMCs or T cells enriched from blood (not recorded which). The chain couples TRBV2 to TRBJ1-2; 9 bases match TRBD1. The sequence came from a man aged 35-49 years who had recovered from COVID-19. This CDR3 is CASSSGTGSYYTF. The CDR3 DNA reads TGTGCCAGCAGTTCCGGGACAGGGTCTTACTACACCTTC.